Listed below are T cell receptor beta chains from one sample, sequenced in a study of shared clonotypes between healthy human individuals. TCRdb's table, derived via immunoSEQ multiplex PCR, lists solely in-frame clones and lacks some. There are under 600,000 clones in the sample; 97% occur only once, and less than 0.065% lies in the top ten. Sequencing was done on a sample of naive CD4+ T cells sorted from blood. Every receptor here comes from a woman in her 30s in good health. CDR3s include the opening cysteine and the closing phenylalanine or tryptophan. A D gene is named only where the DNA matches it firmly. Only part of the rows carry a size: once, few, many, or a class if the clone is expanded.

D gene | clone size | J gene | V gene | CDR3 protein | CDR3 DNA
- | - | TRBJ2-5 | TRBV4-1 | CASSQESEGRAPVGTQYF | TGCGCCAGCAGCCAAGAGTCCGAAGGGCGGGCCCCAGTAGGGACCCAGTACTTC
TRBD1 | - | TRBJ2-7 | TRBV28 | CASSFGTGVYEQYF | TGTGCCAGCAGTTTTGGGACAGGGGTCTACGAGCAGTACTTC
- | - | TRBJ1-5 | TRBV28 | CASSGRKKPQHF | TGTGCCAGCAGTGGGAGAAAGAAGCCCCAGCATTTT
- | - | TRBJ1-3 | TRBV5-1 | CASSRDSGNTIYF | TGCGCCAGCAGCCGCGACTCTGGAAACACCATATATTTT
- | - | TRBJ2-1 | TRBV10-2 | CASSEFLRYNEQFF | TGCGCCAGCAGTGAGTTTCTACGGTACAATGAGCAGTTCTTC
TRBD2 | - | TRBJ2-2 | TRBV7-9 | CASSLPRRTSGNTGELFF | TGTGCCAGCAGCTTACCCCGAAGGACTAGCGGGAACACCGGGGAGCTGTTTTTT
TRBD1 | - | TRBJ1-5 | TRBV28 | CASSLNRGRRQPQHF | TGTGCCAGCAGTTTAAACAGGGGGCGTAGACAGCCCCAGCATTTT
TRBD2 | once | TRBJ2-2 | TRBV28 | CASLAGGRTGELFF | TGTGCCAGCCTAGCGGGAGGACGCACCGGGGAGCTGTTTTTT
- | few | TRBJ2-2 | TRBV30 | CALGGDTGELFF | TGTGCCTTGGGCGGGGACACCGGGGAGCTGTTTTTT
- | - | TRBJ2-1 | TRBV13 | CASSSSGGEQFF | TGTGCCAGCAGCTCCTCGGGCGGTGAGCAGTTCTTC
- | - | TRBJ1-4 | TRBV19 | CASSARSYPPFATNEKLFF | TGTGCCAGTAGTGCGAGATCATACCCGCCTTTTGCAACTAATGAAAAACTGTTTTTT
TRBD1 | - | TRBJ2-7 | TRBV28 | CASTDRDYEQYF | TGTGCCAGCACCGACAGGGACTACGAGCAGTACTTC
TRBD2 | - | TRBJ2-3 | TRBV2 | CASSYRSSGLSTDTQYF | TGTGCCAGCAGTTATCGCTCTAGCGGTCTTAGCACAGATACGCAGTATTTT
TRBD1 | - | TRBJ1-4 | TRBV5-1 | CASSFDPGRGEKLFF | TGCGCCAGCAGCTTTGATCCGGGCAGGGGGGAAAAACTGTTTTTT
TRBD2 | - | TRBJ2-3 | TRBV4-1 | CASSQDPTAGVRDTQYF | TGCGCCAGCAGCCAAGATCCCACCGCGGGAGTACGGGATACGCAGTATTTT
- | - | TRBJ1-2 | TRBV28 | CASSLSGGTYGYTF | TGTGCCAGCAGTTTATCGGGCGGTACCTATGGCTACACCTTC
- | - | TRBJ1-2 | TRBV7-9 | CASSLGRSEGGYTF | TGTGCCAGCAGCTTAGGAAGATCGGAGGGTGGCTACACCTTC
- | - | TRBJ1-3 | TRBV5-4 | CASSLYSAAGNTIYF | TGTGCCAGCAGCTTGTATTCGGCGGCCGGAAACACCATATATTTT
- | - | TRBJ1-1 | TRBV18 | CASSPGDSRGAFF | TGTGCCAGCTCACCAGGGGATAGCCGGGGGGCTTTCTTT
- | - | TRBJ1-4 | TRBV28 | CASSSYARGVGNEKLFF | TGTGCCAGCAGTTCCTACGCCCGGGGCGTCGGGAATGAAAAACTGTTTTTT
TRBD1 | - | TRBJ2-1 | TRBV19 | CASSIGTGNNEQFF | TGTGCCAGTAGTATCGGGACAGGGAACAATGAGCAGTTCTTC
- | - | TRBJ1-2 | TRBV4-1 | CASSQPRRQNGYTF | TGCGCCAGCAGCCAACCCCGACGACAGAATGGCTACACCTTC
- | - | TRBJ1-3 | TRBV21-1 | CAFDRVGNTIYF | TGTGCCTTTGACAGGGTCGGAAACACCATATATTTT
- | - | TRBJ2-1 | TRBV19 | CASSISPNNEQFF | TGTGCCAGTAGTATCTCGCCTAACAATGAGCAGTTCTTC
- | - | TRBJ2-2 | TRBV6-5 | CASSNQGNTGELFF | TGTGCCAGCAGTAACCAGGGAAACACCGGGGAGCTGTTTTTT
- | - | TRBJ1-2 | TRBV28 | CASGDGGRVGYGYTF | TGTGCCAGCGGGGACGGGGGCAGGGTTGGCTATGGCTACACCTTC
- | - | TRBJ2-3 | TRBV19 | CASSTLLEDTQYF | TGTGCCAGTAGTACGTTACTAGAAGATACGCAGTATTTT
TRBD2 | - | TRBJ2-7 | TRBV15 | CATSRGGLAGGEQYF | TGTGCCACCAGCAGAGGGGGACTAGCGGGAGGCGAGCAGTACTTC
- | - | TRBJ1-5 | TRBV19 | CASSMGRQGNQPQHF | TGTGCCAGTAGTATGGGTCGACAGGGCAATCAGCCCCAGCATTTT
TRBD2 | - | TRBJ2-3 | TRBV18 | CASSPSGNSRDTQYF | TGTGCCAGCTCACCTAGCGGGAACAGTCGGGATACGCAGTATTTT
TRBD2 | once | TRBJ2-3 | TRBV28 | CASSYEGRGDTQYF | TGTGCCAGCAGTTACGAGGGGAGGGGAGATACGCAGTATTTT
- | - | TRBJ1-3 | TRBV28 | CASSLRFSLIGNTIYF | TGTGCCAGCAGTTTAAGATTTTCCCTTATTGGAAACACCATATATTTT
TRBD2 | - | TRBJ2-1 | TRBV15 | CATSRVAGEGWNEQFF | TGTGCCACCAGCAGAGTCGCGGGGGAAGGGTGGAATGAGCAGTTCTTC
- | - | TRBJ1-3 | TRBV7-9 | CASSLGQGNTIYF | TGTGCCAGCAGCTTAGGACAGGGAAACACCATATATTTT
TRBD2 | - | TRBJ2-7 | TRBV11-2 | CASSLPAGRGGRASREQYF | TGTGCCAGCAGCTTACCCGCGGGGAGGGGTGGTCGAGCGTCGAGAGAGCAGTACTTC
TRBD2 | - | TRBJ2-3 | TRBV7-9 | CASTPGLAGNQPGTQYF | TGTGCCAGCACCCCCGGACTAGCGGGAAATCAACCGGGTACGCAGTATTTT
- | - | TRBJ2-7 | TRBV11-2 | CASSPKGLVAYEQYF | TGTGCCAGCAGCCCTAAAGGGTTGGTAGCTTACGAGCAGTACTTC
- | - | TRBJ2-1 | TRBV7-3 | CASSLTNNYNEQFF | TGTGCCAGCAGCTTAACGAACAACTACAATGAGCAGTTCTTC
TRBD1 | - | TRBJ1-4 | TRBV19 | CASSSTTGVNEKLFF | TGTGCCAGTAGTTCGACGACAGGGGTTAATGAAAAACTGTTTTTT
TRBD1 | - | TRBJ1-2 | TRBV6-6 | CASKGQGLGGYTF | TGTGCCAGCAAAGGACAGGGTTTGGGTGGCTACACCTTC
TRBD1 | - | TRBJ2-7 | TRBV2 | CASLPGTGGYEQYF | TGTGCCAGTTTGCCCGGGACAGGGGGCTACGAGCAGTACTTC